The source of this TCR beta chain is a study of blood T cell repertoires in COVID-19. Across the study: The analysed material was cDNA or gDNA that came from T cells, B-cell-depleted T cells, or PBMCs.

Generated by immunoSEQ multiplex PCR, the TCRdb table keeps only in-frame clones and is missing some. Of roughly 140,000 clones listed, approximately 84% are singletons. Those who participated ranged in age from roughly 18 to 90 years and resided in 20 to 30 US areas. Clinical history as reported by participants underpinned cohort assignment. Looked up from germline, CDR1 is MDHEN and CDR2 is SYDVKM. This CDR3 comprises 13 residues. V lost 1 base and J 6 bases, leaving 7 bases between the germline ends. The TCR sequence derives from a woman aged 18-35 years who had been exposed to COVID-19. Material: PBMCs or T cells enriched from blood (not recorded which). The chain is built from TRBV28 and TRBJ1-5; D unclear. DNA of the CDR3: TGTGCCAGCAGTTTATCTCTAGTTCAGCCCCAGCATTTT. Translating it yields CASSLSLVQPQHF. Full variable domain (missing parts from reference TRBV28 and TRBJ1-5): DVKVTQSSRYLVKRTGEKVFLECVQDMDHENMFWYRQDPGLGLRLIYFSYDVKMKEKGDIPEGYSVSREKKERFSLILESASTNQTSMYLCASSLSLVQPQHFGDGTRLSIL.